This T cell receptor beta chain was captured by sequencing in a study of glioma-infiltrating T cells after dendritic cell vaccination. Study overall: Between the early 2000s and the early 2010s, patients got autologous tumor lysate-pulsed dendritic cell vaccines.

This CDR3 is built from 14 residues. The trim removed 8 bases at V and 1 base at J, leaving 4 bases unmatched. Germline values: CDR1 SGHNT, CDR2 YENEEA. Time point: after dendritic cell vaccination, including at tumor progression/relapse. Sequenced by immunoSEQ multiplex PCR; TCRdb stores in-frame clones only, minus some. The sample has tens of thousands of clones, roughly 87% seen once. The J gene is TRBJ2-7, the V gene TRBV11-3; 11 bases are a match to TRBD2. Source: blood, taken after dendritic cell vaccination. The origin of this receptor is a human donor with glioblastoma. The DNA for the CDR3 is TGTGCCAGCTCCAGGACTAGCGGGTCCTACGAGCAGTACTTC. Translated: CASSRTSGSYEQYF.